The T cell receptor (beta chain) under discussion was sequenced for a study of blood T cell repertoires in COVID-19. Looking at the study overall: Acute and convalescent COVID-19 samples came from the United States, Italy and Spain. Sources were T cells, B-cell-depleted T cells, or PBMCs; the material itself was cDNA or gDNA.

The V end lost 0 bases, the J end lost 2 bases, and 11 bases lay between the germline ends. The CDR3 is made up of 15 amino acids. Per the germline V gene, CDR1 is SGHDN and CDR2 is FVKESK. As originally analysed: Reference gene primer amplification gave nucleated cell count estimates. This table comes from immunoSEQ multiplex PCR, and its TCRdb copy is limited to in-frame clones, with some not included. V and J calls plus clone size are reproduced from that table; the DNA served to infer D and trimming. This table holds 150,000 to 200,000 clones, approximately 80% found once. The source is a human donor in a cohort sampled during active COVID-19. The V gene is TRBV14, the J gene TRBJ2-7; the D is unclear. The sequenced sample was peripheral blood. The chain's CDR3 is CASSQDKAVTYEQYF. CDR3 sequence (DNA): TGTGCCAGCAGCCAAGATAAGGCGGTAACCTACGAGCAGTACTTC.